The entry that follows covers one T cell receptor (beta chain) sequence. These data come from a study of CD8 T cells in Susac syndrome. It was with random hexamers that 0.5 to 1 ug RNA was reverse transcribed. Amplification of TCR beta CDR3 by immunoSEQ multiplex PCR spanned 54 Vbeta and 13 Jbeta. TCRdb recomputed calls from the immunoSEQ multiplex PCR reads with MiXCR, one row per CDR3 protein. Altogether some 76,000 distinct CDR3 sequences are present, over 75% being singletons, with the ten largest covering just over 0.5%. The V segment lost 5 bases and the J segment 0 bases; nucleotides outside the gene matches: 3. There are 14 residues in the CDR3. Germline CDR1 reads LNHDA; CDR2 reads SQIVND (reference sequence). CD8+ and CD4+ T cells from blood underwent TCR beta sequencing. The patients serving as multiple sclerosis controls were treatment-naive. They had stable or active relapsing-remitting disease and fulfilled revised McDonald criteria. Negative magnetic isolation gave CD8+ and CD4+ cells; FACS enriched CD8+ TEMRA.

The V and J genes are TRBV19 and TRBJ2-7; TRBD1 aligns across 8 bases. The sample consisted of CD8+ T cells from PBMCs. The sequence derives from a human donor with multiple sclerosis. This chain's CDR3 is CASSQTGVSYEQYF. CDR3 DNA: TGTGCCAGTAGTCAGACAGGGGTCTCCTACGAGCAGTACTTC.